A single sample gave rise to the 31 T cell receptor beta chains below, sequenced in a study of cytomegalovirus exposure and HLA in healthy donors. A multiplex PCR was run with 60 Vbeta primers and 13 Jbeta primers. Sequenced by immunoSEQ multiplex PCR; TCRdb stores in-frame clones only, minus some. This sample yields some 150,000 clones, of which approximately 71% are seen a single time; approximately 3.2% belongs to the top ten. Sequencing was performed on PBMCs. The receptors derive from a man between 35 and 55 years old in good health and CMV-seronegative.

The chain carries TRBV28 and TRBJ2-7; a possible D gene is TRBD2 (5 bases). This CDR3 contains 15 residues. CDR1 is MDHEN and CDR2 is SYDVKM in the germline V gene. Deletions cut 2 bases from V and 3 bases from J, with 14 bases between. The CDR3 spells CASSLRRGLNYEQYF. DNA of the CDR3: TGTGCCAGCAGTTTACGACGAGGGTTGAACTACGAGCAGTACTTC. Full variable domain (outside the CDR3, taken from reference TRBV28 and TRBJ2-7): DVKVTQSSRYLVKRTGEKVFLECVQDMDHENMFWYRQDPGLGLRLIYFSYDVKMKEKGDIPEGYSVSREKKERFSLILESASTNQTSMYLCASSLRRGLNYEQYFGPGTRLTVT.

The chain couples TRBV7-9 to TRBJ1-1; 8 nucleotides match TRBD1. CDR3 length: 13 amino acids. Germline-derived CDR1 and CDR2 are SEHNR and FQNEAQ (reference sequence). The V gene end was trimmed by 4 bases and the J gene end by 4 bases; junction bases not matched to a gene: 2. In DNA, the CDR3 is TGTGCCAGCAGCTCACAGGGGGGCACTGAAGCTTTCTTT. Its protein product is CASSSQGGTEAFF.

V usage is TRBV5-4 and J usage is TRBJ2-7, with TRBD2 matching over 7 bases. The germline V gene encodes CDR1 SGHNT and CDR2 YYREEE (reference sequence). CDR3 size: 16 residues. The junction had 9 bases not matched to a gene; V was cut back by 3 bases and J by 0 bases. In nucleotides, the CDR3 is TGTGCCAGCAGCTCCAGGGTGGGGGGGGGCTCCTACGAGCAGTACTTC. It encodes CASSSRVGGGSYEQYF.

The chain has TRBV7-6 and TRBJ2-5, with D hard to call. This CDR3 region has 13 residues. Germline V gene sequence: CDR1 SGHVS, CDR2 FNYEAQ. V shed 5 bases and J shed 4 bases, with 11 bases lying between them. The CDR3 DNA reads TGTGCCAGCAGCCCCGAGCTAGGAGAGACCCAGTACTTC. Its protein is CASSPELGETQYF.

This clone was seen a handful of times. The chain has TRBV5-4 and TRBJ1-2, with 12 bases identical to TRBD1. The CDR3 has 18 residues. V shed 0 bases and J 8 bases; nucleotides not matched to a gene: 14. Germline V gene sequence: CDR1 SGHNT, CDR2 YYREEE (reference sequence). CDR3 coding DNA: TGTGCCAGCAGCTTGGGTAGGGGACAGGGGGCCTTATTGAGAGGCTACACCTTC. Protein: CASSLGRGQGALLRGYTF.

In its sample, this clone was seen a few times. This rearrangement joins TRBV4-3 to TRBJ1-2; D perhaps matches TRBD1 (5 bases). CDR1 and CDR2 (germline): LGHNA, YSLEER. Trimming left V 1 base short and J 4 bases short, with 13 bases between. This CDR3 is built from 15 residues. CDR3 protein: CASSQGVGGGYGYTF. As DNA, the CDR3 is TGCGCCAGCAGCCAAGGAGTGGGGGGTGGCTATGGCTACACCTTC.

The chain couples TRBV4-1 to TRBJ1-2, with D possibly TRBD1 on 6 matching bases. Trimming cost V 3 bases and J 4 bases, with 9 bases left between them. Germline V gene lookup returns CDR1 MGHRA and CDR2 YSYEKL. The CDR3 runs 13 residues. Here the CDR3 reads CASSQGGGYGYTF. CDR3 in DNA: TGCGCCAGCAGCCAGGGAGGGGGCTATGGCTACACCTTC.

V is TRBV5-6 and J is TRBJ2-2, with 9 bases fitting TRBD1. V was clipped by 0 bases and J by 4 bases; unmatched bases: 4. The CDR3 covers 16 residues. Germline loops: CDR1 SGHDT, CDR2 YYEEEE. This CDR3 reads CASSLVVTGGTGELFF. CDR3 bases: TGTGCCAGCAGCTTGGTAGTGACAGGGGGCACCGGGGAGCTGTTTTTT.

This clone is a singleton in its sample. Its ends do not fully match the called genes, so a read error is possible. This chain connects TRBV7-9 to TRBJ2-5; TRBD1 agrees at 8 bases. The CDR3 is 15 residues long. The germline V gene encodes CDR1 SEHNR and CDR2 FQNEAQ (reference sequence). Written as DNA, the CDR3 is TGTTCCAGCAGCGCCCAATCGACAGGGGTAGAGACCCAGTACTTC. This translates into CSSSAQSTGVETQYF.

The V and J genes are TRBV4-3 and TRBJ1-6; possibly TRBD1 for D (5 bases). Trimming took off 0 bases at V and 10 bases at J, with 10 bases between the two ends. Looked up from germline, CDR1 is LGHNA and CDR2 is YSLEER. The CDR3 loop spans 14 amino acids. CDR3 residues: CASSQDGQGSPLHF. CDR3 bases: TGCGCCAGCAGCCAAGACGGCCAGGGCTCACCCCTCCACTTT.

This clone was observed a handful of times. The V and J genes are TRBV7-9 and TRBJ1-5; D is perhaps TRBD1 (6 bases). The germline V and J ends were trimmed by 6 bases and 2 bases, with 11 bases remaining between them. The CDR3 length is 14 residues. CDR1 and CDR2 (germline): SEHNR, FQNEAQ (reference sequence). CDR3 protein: CASSPQGGNQPQHF. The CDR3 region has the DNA TGTGCCAGCAGTCCACAGGGAGGCAATCAGCCCCAGCATTTT.

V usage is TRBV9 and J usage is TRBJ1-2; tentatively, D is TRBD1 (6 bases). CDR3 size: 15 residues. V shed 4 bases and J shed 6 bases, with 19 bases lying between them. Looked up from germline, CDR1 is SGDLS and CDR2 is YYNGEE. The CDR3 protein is CASSTRQEVRHGYTF. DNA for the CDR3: TGTGCCAGCAGCACTCGACAGGAGGTTCGGCATGGCTACACCTTC.

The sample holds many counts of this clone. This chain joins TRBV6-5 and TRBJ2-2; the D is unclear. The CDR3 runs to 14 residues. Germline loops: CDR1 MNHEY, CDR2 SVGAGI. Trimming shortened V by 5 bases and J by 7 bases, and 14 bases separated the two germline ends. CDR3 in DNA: TGTGCCAGCAGTCTGTTAGCTATGGGCGGGGAGCTGTTTTTT. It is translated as CASSLLAMGGELFF.

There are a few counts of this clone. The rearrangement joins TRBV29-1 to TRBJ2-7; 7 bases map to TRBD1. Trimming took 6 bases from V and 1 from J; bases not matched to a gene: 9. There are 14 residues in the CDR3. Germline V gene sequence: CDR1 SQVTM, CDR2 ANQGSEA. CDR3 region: CSVIGQDPSYEQYF. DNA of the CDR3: TGCAGCGTCATTGGACAGGATCCTTCCTACGAGCAGTACTTC.

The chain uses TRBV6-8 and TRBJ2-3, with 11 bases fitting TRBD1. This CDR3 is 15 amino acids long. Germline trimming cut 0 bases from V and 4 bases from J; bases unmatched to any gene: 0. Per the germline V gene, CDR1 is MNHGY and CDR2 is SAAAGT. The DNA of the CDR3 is TGTGCCAGCAGTTACTCGGGACAGGGGGCAGATACGCAGTATTTT. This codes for CASSYSGQGADTQYF.

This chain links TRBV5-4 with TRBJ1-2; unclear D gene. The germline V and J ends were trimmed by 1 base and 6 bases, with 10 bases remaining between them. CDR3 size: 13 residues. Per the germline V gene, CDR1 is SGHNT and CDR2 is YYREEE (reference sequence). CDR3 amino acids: CASSLRGGNGYTF. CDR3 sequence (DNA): TGTGCCAGCAGCTTGAGAGGAGGGAATGGCTACACCTTC.

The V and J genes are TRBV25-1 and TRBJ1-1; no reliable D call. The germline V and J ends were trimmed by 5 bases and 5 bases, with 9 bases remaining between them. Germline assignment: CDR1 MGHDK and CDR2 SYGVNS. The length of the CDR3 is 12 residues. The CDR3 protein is CASSRTGTEAFF. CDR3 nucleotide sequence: TGTGCCAGCAGTCGTACGGGAACTGAAGCTTTCTTT.

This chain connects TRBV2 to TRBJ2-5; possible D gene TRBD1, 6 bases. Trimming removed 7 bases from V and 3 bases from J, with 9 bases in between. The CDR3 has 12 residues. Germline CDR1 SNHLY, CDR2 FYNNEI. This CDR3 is CASNQGKETQYF. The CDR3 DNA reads TGTGCCAGCAATCAGGGGAAAGAGACCCAGTACTTC. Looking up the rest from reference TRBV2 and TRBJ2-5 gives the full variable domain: EPEVTQTPSHQVTQMGQEVILRCVPISNHLYFYWYRQILGQKVEFLVSFYNNEISEKSEIFDDQFSVERPDGSNFTLKIRSTKLEDSAMYFCASNQGKETQYFGPGTRLLVL.

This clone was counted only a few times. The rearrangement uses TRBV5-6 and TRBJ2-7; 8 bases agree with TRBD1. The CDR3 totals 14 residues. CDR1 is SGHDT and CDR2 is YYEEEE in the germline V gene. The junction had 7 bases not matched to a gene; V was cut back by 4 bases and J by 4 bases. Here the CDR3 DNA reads TGTGCCAGCAGCCCAGGACAGGGTGGATACGAGCAGTACTTC. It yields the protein CASSPGQGGYEQYF.

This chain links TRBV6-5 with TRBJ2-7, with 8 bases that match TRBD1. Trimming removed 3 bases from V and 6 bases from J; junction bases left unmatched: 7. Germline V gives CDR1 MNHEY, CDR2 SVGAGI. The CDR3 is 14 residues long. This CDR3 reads CASSYKQGASEQYF. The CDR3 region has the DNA TGTGCCAGCAGTTATAAGCAGGGGGCTAGCGAGCAGTACTTC.

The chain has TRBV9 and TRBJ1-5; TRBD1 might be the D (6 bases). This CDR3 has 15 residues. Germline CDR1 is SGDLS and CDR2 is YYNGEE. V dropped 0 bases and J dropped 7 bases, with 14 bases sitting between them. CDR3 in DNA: TGTGCCAGCAGCGTAGGGGGGCGGCAAGGGCAGCCCCAGCATTTT. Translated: CASSVGGRQGQPQHF.

CDR3: CASSFGQGETQYF. The CDR3 DNA reads as TGTGCCAGCAGTTTTGGACAGGGGGAGACCCAGTACTTC. This chain joins TRBV7-2 and TRBJ2-5; 9 bases align to TRBD1. The CDR3 has 13 amino acids. V trimming: 6 bases; J trimming: 5 bases; junction bases outside the gene matches: 4. Looked up from germline, CDR1 is SGHTA and CDR2 is FQGNSA.

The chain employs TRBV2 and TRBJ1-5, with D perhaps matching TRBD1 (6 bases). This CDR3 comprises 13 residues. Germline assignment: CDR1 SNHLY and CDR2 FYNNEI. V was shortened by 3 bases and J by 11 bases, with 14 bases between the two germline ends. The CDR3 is CASSDEGPGAQHF. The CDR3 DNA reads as TGTGCCAGCAGTGATGAAGGGCCAGGGGCCCAGCATTTT. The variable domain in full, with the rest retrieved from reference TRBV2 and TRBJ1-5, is EPEVTQTPSHQVTQMGQEVILRCVPISNHLYFYWYRQILGQKVEFLVSFYNNEISEKSEIFDDQFSVERPDGSNFTLKIRSTKLEDSAMYFCASSDEGPGAQHFGDGTRLSIL.

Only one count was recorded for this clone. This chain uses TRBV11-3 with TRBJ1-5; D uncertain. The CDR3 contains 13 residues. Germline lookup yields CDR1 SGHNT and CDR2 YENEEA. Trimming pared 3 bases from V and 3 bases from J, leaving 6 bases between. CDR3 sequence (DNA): TGTGCCAGCAGCTTCAGGTCCAATCAGCCCCAGCATTTT. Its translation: CASSFRSNQPQHF. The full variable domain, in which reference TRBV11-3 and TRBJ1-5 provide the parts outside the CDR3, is EAGVVQSPRYKIIEKKQPVAFWCNPISGHNTLYWYLQNLGQGPELLIRYENEEAVDDSQLPKDRFSAERLKGVDSTLKIQPAELGDSAVYLCASSFRSNQPQHFGDGTRLSIL.

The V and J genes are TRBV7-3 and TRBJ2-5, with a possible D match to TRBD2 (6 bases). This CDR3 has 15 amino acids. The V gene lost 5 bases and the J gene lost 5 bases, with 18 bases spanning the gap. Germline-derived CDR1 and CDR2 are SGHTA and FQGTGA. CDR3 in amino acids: CASSPGRGGGETQYF. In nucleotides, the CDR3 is TGTGCCAGCAGCCCTGGACGGGGTGGGGGGGAGACCCAGTACTTC.

The CDR3 loop is CASSSIAGGSSGELFF. In nucleotides, the CDR3 is TGTGCCAGCAGCTCAATAGCGGGGGGGTCTTCCGGGGAGCTGTTTTTT. J is TRBJ2-2 and V is TRBV5-4; 11 bases fit TRBD2. The CDR3 loop spans 16 amino acids. Germline trimming cut 3 bases from V and 6 bases from J; bases unmatched to any gene: 7. The V gene's germline CDR1 is SGHNT and CDR2 YYREEE (reference sequence).

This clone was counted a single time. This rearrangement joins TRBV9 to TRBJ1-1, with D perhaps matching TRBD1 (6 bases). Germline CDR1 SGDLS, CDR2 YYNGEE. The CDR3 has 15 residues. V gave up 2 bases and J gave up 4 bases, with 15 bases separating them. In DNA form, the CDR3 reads TGTGCCAGCAGCGTGGGATCCCAGGGGTCCACTGAAGCTTTCTTT. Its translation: CASSVGSQGSTEAFF.

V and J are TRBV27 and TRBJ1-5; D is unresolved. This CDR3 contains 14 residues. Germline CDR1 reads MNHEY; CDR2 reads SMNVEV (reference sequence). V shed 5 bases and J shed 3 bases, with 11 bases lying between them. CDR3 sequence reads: CASSPEGPNQPQHF. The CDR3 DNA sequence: TGTGCCAGCAGTCCGGAGGGCCCCAATCAGCCCCAGCATTTT.

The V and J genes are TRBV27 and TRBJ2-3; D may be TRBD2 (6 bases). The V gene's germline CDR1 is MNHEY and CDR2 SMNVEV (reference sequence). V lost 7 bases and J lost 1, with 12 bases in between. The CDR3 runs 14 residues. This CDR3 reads CASTTWGGTDTQYF. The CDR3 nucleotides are TGTGCCAGCACCACATGGGGGGGCACAGATACGCAGTATTTT.

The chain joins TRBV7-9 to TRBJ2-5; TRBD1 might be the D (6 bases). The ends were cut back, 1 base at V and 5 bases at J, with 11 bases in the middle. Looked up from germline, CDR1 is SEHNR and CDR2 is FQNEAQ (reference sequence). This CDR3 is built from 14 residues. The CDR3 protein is CASSLGRGEETQYF. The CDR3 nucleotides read TGTGCCAGCAGCTTAGGCAGGGGTGAGGAGACCCAGTACTTC.

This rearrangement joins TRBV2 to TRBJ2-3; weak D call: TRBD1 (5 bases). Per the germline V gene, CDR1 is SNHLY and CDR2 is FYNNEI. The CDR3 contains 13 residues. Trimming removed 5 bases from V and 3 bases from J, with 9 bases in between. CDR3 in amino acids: CASSNRRTDTQYF. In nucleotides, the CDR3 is TGTGCCAGCAGTAACAGGAGAACAGATACGCAGTATTTT.